The source of this T cell receptor beta chain is a study of T cell responses to AZD1222 COVID-19 vaccine. Study results and limitations: Most donors were white British, females outnumbered males, and clonal diversity was possibly underestimated. A rise in Spike-specific TCR breadth and depth followed two AZD1222 doses. The peak T cell response came first, and repertoires were sampled only after it. Spike-wide coverage was observed for vaccine-associated CD4 TCRs, with dominant responses at 160-218 and 743-854.

With regard to this clone: Its antigen is still unknown.

The method was immunoSEQ multiplex PCR; TCRdb's version includes in-frame clones alone and lacks a portion of them. The sample includes 75,000 to 95,000 clones, about 85% of them seen just once. Germline V lookup: CDR1 MNHEY, CDR2 SVGAGI. The CDR3 spans 15 residues. Between the trimmed V and J ends, which lost 0 bases and 9 bases, there was a span of 12 bases. The TCR was taken from an adult who received the AZD1222 COVID-19 vaccine. The source was peripheral blood, collected 28 days after the second AZD1222 dose. The chain has TRBV6-5 and TRBJ1-6; no reliable D call. The CDR3: CASSYSRVIGSPLHF. For the CDR3, the DNA is TGTGCCAGCAGTTACTCGCGGGTTATTGGTTCACCCCTCCACTTT.